These 26 T cell receptor beta chains were all obtained from the same sample, sequenced in a study of T-cell reconstitution after alpha-beta-depleted transplantation in children. The authors prepared the TCRbeta library with unique molecular identifiers. One entry per CDR3 protein, called by TCRdb with MiXCR from the PCR reads. The repertoire consists of about 160,000 distinct CDR3 sequences, with around 10% occurring once and the leading ten covering over 10%. The sequencing used PBMCs, collected before TCRalphabeta/CD19-depleted stem cell transplant. These receptors all stem from a boy younger than 10 with acute myeloid leukemia, due to receive a stem cell transplant.

This clonotype was picked up many times. This rearrangement joins TRBV10-3 to TRBJ2-7, with 12 positions matching TRBD2. Trimming took 3 bases from V and 5 from J; bases not matched to a gene: 5. This CDR3 is built from 15 residues. Germline CDR1 is ENHRY and CDR2 is SYGVKD. The CDR3 here is CAISDQTSGSHEQYF. The CDR3 bases are TGTGCCATCAGTGATCAGACTAGCGGGAGCCACGAGCAGTACTTC.

This clonotype was counted at least ten times. This chain connects TRBV5-1 to TRBJ2-3; 9 bases map to TRBD1. Trimming cost V 4 bases and J 4 bases; bases outside gene matches: 13. In germline, CDR1 is SGHRS, CDR2 YFSETQ. The CDR3 is made up of 17 amino acids. The CDR3 DNA reads TGCGCCAGCAGCCTTGGGTACCGGGACAGGGTGGCAGATACGCAGTATTTT. Translated, it gives CASSLGYRDRVADTQYF.

This clonotype has at least ten counts. This chain connects TRBV10-3 to TRBJ2-7, with D possibly matching TRBD1 (6 bases). Germline values: CDR1 ENHRY, CDR2 SYGVKD. CDR3 size: 11 residues. Trimming took 8 bases from V and 2 from J, leaving 7 bases between them. For the CDR3, the DNA is TGTGCCATCGGACAGACCTACGAGCAGTACTTC. It specifies CAIGQTYEQYF.

There are many counts of this clonotype. J is TRBJ2-1 and V is TRBV15, with D maybe TRBD1 (6 bases). The CDR3 totals 16 residues. CDR1 LNHNV and CDR2 YYDKDF come from the germline V gene (reference sequence). V lost 1 base, J lost 11 bases, and 21 bases lay in between. The CDR3 nucleotides read TGTGCCACCAGCAGAGTAGCAGGGGTGGCCTTTGGTAAGCAGTTCTTC. It is translated as CATSRVAGVAFGKQFF. Full variable domain (remainder filled in from reference TRBV15 and TRBJ2-1): DAMVIQNPRYQVTQFGKPVTLSCSQTLNHNVMYWYQQKSSQAPKLLFHYYDKDFNNEADTPDNFQSRRPNTSFCFLDIRSPGLGDTAMYLCATSRVAGVAFGKQFFGPGTRLTVL.

This clonotype was picked up many times. V usage is TRBV6-5 and J usage is TRBJ1-4; D not resolved. V lost 4 bases and J lost 0, with 12 bases in between. The CDR3 has 16 amino acids. CDR1 MNHEY and CDR2 SVGAGI come from the germline V gene. The CDR3 loop is CASSSSLLPTNEKLFF. The CDR3, as DNA: TGTGCCAGCAGTTCCTCCCTCTTGCCAACTAATGAAAAACTGTTTTTT.

The chain uses TRBV2 and TRBJ1-4; 7 bases match TRBD1. V lost 4 bases and J lost 8; bases outside the gene matches: 4. Germline V lookup: CDR1 SNHLY, CDR2 FYNNEI. This CDR3 is 13 amino acids long. This CDR3 is CASSAQGREKLFF. The CDR3 DNA is TGTGCCAGCAGTGCACAGGGGCGAGAAAAACTGTTTTTT. Based on the CDR3 plus reference TRBV2 and TRBJ1-4, the full variable domain is EPEVTQTPSHQVTQMGQEVILRCVPISNHLYFYWYRQILGQKVEFLVSFYNNEISEKSEIFDDQFSVERPDGSNFTLKIRSTKLEDSAMYFCASSAQGREKLFFGSGTQLSVL.

In this sample, this clonotype turned up many times. Mismatch with germline at one junction end may stem from a read error. In DNA form, the CDR3 reads TGTGCCAGCAGTTTGGAGGGGCTGACTACTGAAAAACTGTTTTTT. Translating it yields CASSLEGLTTEKLFF. The chain employs TRBV27 and TRBJ1-4; D possibly corresponds to TRBD1 (5 bases). The V gene's germline CDR1 is MNHEY and CDR2 SMNVEV (reference sequence). The CDR3 contains 15 residues.

The chain is built from TRBV6-1 and TRBJ1-2; TRBD1 matches at 8 bases. With 0 bases clipped from V and 4 bases from J, the junction kept 4 bases outside the gene matches. CDR1 and CDR2 (germline): MNHNS, SASEGT. The CDR3 is 15 residues long. The CDR3 loop reads CASSEAGTGGYGYTF. For the CDR3, the DNA is TGTGCCAGCAGTGAAGCGGGGACAGGCGGCTATGGCTACACCTTC.

This clonotype was counted many times. V and J are TRBV20-1 and TRBJ1-2, with TRBD1 as a possible D gene (6 bases). The CDR3 sequence is 13 residues long. Per germline, CDR1 DFQATT and CDR2 SNEGSKA (reference sequence). Between the trimmed V and J ends, which lost 3 bases and 6 bases, there was a span of 14 bases. CDR3 residues: CSASDGGLDGYTF. The DNA of the CDR3 is TGCAGTGCTAGTGATGGGGGGCTCGATGGCTACACCTTC.

J is TRBJ2-2 and V is TRBV7-6; D is uncertain. This CDR3 contains 13 residues. Trimming pared 11 bases from V and 2 bases from J, leaving 12 bases between. Per germline, CDR1 SGHVS and CDR2 FNYEAQ. CDR3 nucleotide sequence: TGTGCCGTCACGGGCGATAACACCGGGGAGCTGTTTTTT. Translated, it gives CAVTGDNTGELFF.

This clonotype was counted ten times or more. The rearrangement uses TRBV5-1 and TRBJ2-5, with D possibly being TRBD1 (6 bases). Trimming removed 0 bases from V and 4 bases from J, with 16 bases in between. CDR3 size: 16 residues. The germline CDR1 and CDR2 sequences are SGHRS and YFSETQ. Here the CDR3 reads CASSLGPILGGETQYF. CDR3 nucleotide sequence: TGCGCCAGCAGCTTGGGTCCCATTCTAGGGGGAGAGACCCAGTACTTC. Complete variable domain (other parts from reference TRBV5-1 and TRBJ2-5): KAGVTQTPRYLIKTRGQQVTLSCSPISGHRSVSWYQQTPGQGLQFLFEYFSETQRNKGNFPGRFSGRQFSNSRSEMNVSTLELGDSALYLCASSLGPILGGETQYFGPGTRLLVL.

This clonotype was seen ten or more times. This chain connects TRBV27 to TRBJ1-6; D is undetermined. Trimming pared 5 bases from V and 7 bases from J, leaving 12 bases between. In germline, CDR1 is MNHEY, CDR2 SMNVEV (reference sequence). The CDR3 consists of 14 residues. The CDR3 sequence is CASSPNGPNSPLHF. CDR3 coding DNA: TGTGCCAGCAGTCCCAACGGACCCAATTCACCCCTCCACTTT.

This clonotype came up many times. The CDR3 here is CASSEIQGDQPQHF. The CDR3 nucleotides are TGTGCCAGCAGTGAAATACAGGGGGATCAGCCCCAGCATTTT. The genes are TRBV25-1 and TRBJ1-5, with TRBD1 matching 8 bases. After removal of 2 bases from V and 5 bases from J, the junction contained 2 bases not matched to a gene. The germline gives CDR1 MGHDK, CDR2 SYGVNS. The CDR3 runs to 14 residues.

This clonotype was recorded at least ten times. The genes are TRBV28 and TRBJ2-5; D is unclear. The length of the CDR3 is 12 residues. Germline V gives CDR1 MDHEN, CDR2 SYDVKM. The V end was cut by 3 bases, the J end by 3 bases, with 5 bases between. CDR3 residues: CASSLLEETQYF. Here the CDR3 DNA reads TGTGCCAGCAGTTTGCTCGAAGAGACCCAGTACTTC.

V is TRBV3-1 and J is TRBJ2-1; 8 bases are a match to TRBD1. CDR3 length: 16 amino acids. V trimming: 2 bases; J trimming: 7 bases; junction bases outside the gene matches: 10. Germline CDR1 is LGHDT and CDR2 is YNNKEL (reference sequence). This CDR3 reads CASSQHRGVSYNEQFF. The CDR3 region has the DNA TGTGCCAGCAGCCAACACAGGGGGGTTTCTTATAATGAGCAGTTCTTC.

This clonotype came up many times. The chain has TRBV5-1 and TRBJ2-5, with no clear D. The germline V and J ends were trimmed by 3 bases and 5 bases, with 8 bases remaining between them. The CDR3 extends over 12 amino acids. Germline V lookup: CDR1 SGHRS, CDR2 YFSETQ. The CDR3 DNA is TGCGCCAGCAGCTCGCCTGGGGAGACCCAGTACTTC. This sequence encodes CASSSPGETQYF.

This clonotype was counted ten times or more. The J gene is TRBJ1-5, the V gene TRBV19; TRBD1 aligns across 11 bases. Germline V gives CDR1 LNHDA, CDR2 SQIVND (reference sequence). V lost 6 bases and J lost 7; bases outside the gene matches: 2. CDR3 length: 13 amino acids. The CDR3 spells CASRDRGLQPQHF. The CDR3 DNA is TGTGCCAGTAGGGACAGGGGGCTACAGCCCCAGCATTTT.

At least ten counts were recorded for this clonotype. J is TRBJ2-7 and V is TRBV20-1; 13 bases agree with TRBD2. V trimming: 0 bases; J trimming: 4 bases; junction bases outside the gene matches: 3. The CDR3 runs 15 residues. Germline-derived CDR1 and CDR2 are DFQATT and SNEGSKA (reference sequence). Here the CDR3 reads CSAREGTSGNYEQYF. The CDR3 DNA reads as TGCAGTGCTAGAGAAGGGACTAGCGGGAATTACGAGCAGTACTTC.

This clonotype occurred many times. J is TRBJ2-1 and V is TRBV7-9, with D possibly being TRBD1 (6 bases). With 6 bases removed from V and 7 bases from J, the gap between germline ends came to 13 bases. CDR3 length: 13 amino acids. Germline CDR1 SEHNR, CDR2 FQNEAQ (reference sequence). The CDR3 DNA reads TGTGCCAGCAGAACCAACAGGGTAAATGAGCAGTTCTTC. Residues: CASRTNRVNEQFF.

This clonotype was recorded many times. The chain uses TRBV6-5 and TRBJ2-5; the D gene could be TRBD1 or TRBD2 (5 bases each). Trimming removed 0 bases from V and 4 bases from J, with 18 bases in between. The V gene's germline CDR1 is MNHEY and CDR2 SVGAGI. The CDR3 is 17 residues long. The CDR3, as DNA: TGTGCCAGCAGTTACTCACCGGGGCCCCAAATCCTAGAGACCCAGTACTTC. Translation: CASSYSPGPQILETQYF.

This clonotype was counted many times. This chain connects TRBV6-5 to TRBJ2-7, with D perhaps TRBD1 (6 bases). The CDR3 totals 16 residues. Germline CDR1 and CDR2: MNHEY and SVGAGI. V gave up 2 bases and J gave up 5 bases, with 19 bases separating them. The CDR3 loop is CASSYDYMGHFDEQYV. The CDR3, as DNA: TGTGCCAGCAGTTACGATTACATGGGACATTTCGACGAGCAGTACGTC.

This clonotype was detected ten times or more. The rearrangement uses TRBV7-9 and TRBJ1-1; no clear D. There are 14 residues in the CDR3. Trimming shortened V by 8 bases and J by 0 bases, and 13 bases separated the two germline ends. From germline, CDR1 is SEHNR and CDR2 FQNEAQ (reference sequence). The CDR3 bases are TGTGCCAGCGCAGGAAGGGCGTTGAACACTGAAGCTTTCTTT. Protein: CASAGRALNTEAFF. The full variable domain, in which reference TRBV7-9 and TRBJ1-1 provide the parts outside the CDR3, is DTGVSQNPRHKITKRGQNVTFRCDPISEHNRLYWYRQTLGQGPEFLTYFQNEAQLEKSRLLSDRFSAERPKGSFSTLEIQRTEQGDSAMYLCASAGRALNTEAFFGQGTRLTVV.

This clonotype was counted at least ten times. The CDR3 sequence is CASSYSTLGRGDGYTF. The CDR3 nucleotides are TGTGCCAGCAGTTACTCGACCTTGGGCAGGGGTGATGGCTACACCTTC. This chain links TRBV6-5 with TRBJ1-2; TRBD1 might be the D (6 bases). The CDR3 totals 16 residues. In germline, CDR1 is MNHEY, CDR2 SVGAGI. V was pared by 0 bases and J by 6 bases, with 17 bases between.

The chain recombines TRBV5-1 with TRBJ2-7, with D tentatively TRBD1 (6 bases). Trimming took off 3 bases at V and 2 bases at J, with 9 bases between the two ends. This CDR3 is 13 amino acids long. Germline CDR1 and CDR2: SGHRS and YFSETQ. For the CDR3, the DNA is TGCGCCAGCAGCTGGGACAAGCCCTACGAGCAGTACTTC. Residues: CASSWDKPYEQYF.

This clonotype was seen ten or more times. This sequence joins TRBV20-1 and TRBJ1-2, with 10 bases identical to TRBD1. Trimming at V came to 5 bases and at J to 2 bases, leaving 5 bases not matched to a gene. The CDR3 is made up of 14 amino acids. Per germline, CDR1 DFQATT and CDR2 SNEGSKA (reference sequence). The CDR3 DNA reads as TGCAGTGCTGCCGAGGGACAGGGGAACTATGGCTACACCTTC. This gives the protein CSAAEGQGNYGYTF.

This clonotype was counted at least ten times. The chain links TRBV20-1 to TRBJ1-3, with a tentative D call TRBD1 (5 bases). Looked up from germline, CDR1 is DFQATT and CDR2 is SNEGSKA (reference sequence). V lost 3 bases to trimming and J lost 5 bases, with 20 bases between them. The CDR3 runs 16 residues. CDR3 bases: TGCAGTGCTAGGCCCTTAGAGGGGCTTCTAAGAAACACCATATATTTT. This translates into CSARPLEGLLRNTIYF.